The text below deals with one TCR beta chain. In the authors' workflow: Amplification with reference gene primers provided the estimates of nucleated cell counts. Sequencing used immunoSEQ multiplex PCR; TCRdb keeps in-frame clones, though not all of them. V and J calls and clone size are given by that table; D and trimming were obtained from the DNA. This table has some 200,000 clones, roughly 76% appearing once. The entry originates in a study of blood T cell repertoires in COVID-19. Overall study: Specimens from acute and convalescent COVID-19 originated in the United States, Italy and Spain. PBMCs, B-cell-depleted T cells, or T cells were the source of the cDNA or gDNA that made up the material.

The sample comprised peripheral blood. The clonotype originates from a woman aged 50 to 60 with active or convalescent COVID-19.

The CDR3 reads CASRPGTGELFF. CDR3 nucleotides: TGTGCCAGCAGGCCAGGGACCGGGGAGCTGTTTTTT. J is TRBJ2-2 and V is TRBV12-3 or TRBV12-4, with D possibly matching TRBD1 (5 bases). CDR3 size: 12 residues. Between the trimmed V and J ends, which lost 6 bases and 5 bases, there was a span of 7 bases.